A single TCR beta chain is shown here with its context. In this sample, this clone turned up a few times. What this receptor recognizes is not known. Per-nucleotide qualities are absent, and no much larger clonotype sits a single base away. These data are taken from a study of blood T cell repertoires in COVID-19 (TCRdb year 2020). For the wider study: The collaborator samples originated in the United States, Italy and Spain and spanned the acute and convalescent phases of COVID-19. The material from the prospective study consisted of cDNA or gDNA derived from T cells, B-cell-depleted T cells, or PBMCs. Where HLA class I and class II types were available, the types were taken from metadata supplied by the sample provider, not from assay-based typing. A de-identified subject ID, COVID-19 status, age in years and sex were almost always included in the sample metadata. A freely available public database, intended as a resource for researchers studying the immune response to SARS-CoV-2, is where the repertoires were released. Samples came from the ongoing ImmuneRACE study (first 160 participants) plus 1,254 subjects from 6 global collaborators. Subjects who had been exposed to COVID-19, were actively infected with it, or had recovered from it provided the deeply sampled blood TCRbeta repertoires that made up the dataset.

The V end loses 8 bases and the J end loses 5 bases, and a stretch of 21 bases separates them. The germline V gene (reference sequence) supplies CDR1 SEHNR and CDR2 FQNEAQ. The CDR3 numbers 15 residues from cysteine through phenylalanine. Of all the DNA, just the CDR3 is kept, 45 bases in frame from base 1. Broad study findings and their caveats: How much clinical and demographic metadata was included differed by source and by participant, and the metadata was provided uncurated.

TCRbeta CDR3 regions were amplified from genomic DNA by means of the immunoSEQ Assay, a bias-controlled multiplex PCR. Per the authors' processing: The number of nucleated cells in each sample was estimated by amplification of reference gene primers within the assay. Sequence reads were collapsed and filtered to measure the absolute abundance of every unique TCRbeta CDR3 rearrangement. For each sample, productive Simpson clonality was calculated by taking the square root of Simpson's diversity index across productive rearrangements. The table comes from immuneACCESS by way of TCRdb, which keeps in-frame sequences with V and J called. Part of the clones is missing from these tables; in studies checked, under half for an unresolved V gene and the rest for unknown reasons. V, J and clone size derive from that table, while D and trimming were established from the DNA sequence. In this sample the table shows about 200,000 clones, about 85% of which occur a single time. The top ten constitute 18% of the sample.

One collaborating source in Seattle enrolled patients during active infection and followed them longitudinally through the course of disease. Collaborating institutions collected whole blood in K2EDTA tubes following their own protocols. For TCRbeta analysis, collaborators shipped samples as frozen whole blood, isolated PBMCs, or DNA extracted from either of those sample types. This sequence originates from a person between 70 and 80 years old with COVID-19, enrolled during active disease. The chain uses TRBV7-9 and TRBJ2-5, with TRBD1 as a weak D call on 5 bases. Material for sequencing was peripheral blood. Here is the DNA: TGTGCCAGCGCTCACCGGCAGGGCCTTGCGGAGACCCAGTACTTC. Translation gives CASAHRQGLAETQYF.